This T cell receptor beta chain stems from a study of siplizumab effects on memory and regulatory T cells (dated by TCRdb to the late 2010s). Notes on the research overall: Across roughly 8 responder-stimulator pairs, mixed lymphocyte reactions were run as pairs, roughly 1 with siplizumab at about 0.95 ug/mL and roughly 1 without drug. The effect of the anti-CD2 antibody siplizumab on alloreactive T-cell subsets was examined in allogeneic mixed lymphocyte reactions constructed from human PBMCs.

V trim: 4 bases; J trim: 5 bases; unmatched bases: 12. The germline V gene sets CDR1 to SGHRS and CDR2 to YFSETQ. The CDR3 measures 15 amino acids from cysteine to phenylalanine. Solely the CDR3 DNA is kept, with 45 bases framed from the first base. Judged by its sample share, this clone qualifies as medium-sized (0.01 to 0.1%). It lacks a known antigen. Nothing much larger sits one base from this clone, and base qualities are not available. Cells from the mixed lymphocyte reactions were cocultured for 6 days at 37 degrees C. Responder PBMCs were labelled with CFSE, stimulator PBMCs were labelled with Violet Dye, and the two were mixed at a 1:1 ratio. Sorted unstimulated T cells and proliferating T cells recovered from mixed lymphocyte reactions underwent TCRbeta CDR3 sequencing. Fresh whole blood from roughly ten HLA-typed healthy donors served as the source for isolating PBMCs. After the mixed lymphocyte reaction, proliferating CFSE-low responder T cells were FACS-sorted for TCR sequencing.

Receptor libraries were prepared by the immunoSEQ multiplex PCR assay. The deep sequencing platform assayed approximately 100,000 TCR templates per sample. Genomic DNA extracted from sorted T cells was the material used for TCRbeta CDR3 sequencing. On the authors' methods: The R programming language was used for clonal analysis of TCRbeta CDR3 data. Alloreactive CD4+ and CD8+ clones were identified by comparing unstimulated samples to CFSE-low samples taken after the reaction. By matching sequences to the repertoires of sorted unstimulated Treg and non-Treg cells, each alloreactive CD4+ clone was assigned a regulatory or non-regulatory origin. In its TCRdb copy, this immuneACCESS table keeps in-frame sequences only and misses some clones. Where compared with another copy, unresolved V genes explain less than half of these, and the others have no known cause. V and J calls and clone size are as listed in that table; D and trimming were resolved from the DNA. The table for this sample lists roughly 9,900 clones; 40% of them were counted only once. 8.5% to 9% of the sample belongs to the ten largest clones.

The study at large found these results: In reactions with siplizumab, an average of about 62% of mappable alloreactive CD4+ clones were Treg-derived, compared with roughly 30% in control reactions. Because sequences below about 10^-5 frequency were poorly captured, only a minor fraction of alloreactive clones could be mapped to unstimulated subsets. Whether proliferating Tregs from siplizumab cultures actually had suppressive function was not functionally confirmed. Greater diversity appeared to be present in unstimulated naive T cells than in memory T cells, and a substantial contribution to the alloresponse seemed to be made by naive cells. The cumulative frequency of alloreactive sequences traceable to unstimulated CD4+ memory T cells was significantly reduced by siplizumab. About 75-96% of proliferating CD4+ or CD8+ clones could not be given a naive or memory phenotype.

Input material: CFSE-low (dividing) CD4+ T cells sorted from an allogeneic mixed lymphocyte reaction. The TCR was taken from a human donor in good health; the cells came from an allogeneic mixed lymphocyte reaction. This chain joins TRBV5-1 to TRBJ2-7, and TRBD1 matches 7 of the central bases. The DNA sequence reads TGCGCCAGCAGCCCCTATGACAGGGATTCGAACGAGCAGTACTTC. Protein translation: CASSPYDRDSNEQYF.